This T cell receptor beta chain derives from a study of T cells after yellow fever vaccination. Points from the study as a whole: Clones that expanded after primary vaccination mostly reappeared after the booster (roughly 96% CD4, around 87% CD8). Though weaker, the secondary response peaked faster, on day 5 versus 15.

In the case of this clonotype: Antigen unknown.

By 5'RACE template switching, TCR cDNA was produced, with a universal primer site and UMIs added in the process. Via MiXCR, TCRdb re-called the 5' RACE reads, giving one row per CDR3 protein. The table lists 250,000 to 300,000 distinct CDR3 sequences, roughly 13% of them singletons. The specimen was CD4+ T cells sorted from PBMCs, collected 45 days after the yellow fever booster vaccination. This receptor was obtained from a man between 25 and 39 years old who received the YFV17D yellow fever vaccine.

The CDR3 nucleotides read TGCAGTGCTCCCTCCGACCACAGGGGGGGGAATGAGCAGTTCTTC. Its translation is CSAPSDHRGGNEQFF. The chain is built from TRBV20-1 and TRBJ2-1; the D gene is possibly TRBD1 (8 bases). Germline V gives CDR1 DFQATT, CDR2 SNEGSKA (reference sequence). V gave up 5 bases and J gave up 7 bases, with 21 bases separating them. The CDR3 covers 15 residues.